This TCR beta chain was found in a study of blood T cell repertoires in COVID-19. Overall study: Acute and convalescent COVID-19 specimens originated in the United States, Italy and Spain. T cells, B-cell-depleted T cells, or PBMCs supplied cDNA or gDNA.

CDR3 length equals 14 residues. V lost 3 bases, J lost 8 bases, and 11 bases lay in between. Per the germline V gene, CDR1 is MDHEN and CDR2 is SYDVKM. The authors' processing: Reference gene primer amplification yielded estimated nucleated cell counts. Assay: immunoSEQ multiplex PCR; the TCRdb copy retains only in-frame clones and omits some. Clone size and the V and J calls come from that table; the DNA yielded D and trimming. Of around 100,000 clones listed, around 89% were seen once; the top ten hold 32%. The chain is built from TRBV28 and TRBJ1-6; tentatively, D is TRBD1 (6 bases). Input material: peripheral blood. This TCR came from a woman of 80 years or more with acute or convalescent COVID-19. CDR3 in DNA: TGTGCCAGCAGTTTGGGACATCTGGATTCACCCCTCCACTTT. It translates to CASSLGHLDSPLHF.